The rows below give T cell receptor beta chains drawn from one sample of a study of blood T cell repertoires in COVID-19. Clones were read by immunoSEQ multiplex PCR, and TCRdb kept only the in-frame ones, dropping some. This table has about 400,000 clones, roughly nine tenths appearing once. The sequencing input was peripheral blood. The receptors originated from a man aged 35-49 years with acute or convalescent COVID-19. Both conserved end residues are part of each CDR3. D genes are given only for firm matches. Rows may omit the clone size; those that give it use once, few, many or a size class.

clone_size,d_call,v_call,j_call,cdr3_nt,cdr3_aa
NA,NA,TRBV2,TRBJ2-7,TGTGCCAGCCAATTGGAGGGGAGCTCCTACGAGCAGTACTTC,CASQLEGSSYEQYF
NA,NA,TRBV19,TRBJ1-5,TGTGCCAGTAGTCCCGGTGTAAGACAGCCCCAGCATTTT,CASSPGVRQPQHF
NA,NA,TRBV6-4,TRBJ1-6,TGTGCCAGCAGCCGACCCCACCGGACAGTTAATTCACCCCTCCACTTT,CASSRPHRTVNSPLHF
NA,TRBD2,TRBV30,TRBJ2-1,TGTGCCTGGAGCCTAGCGGGAAGTAATGAGCAGTTCTTC,CAWSLAGSNEQFF
NA,NA,TRBV2,TRBJ2-7,TGTGCCAGCAGGGTCAGGACCTACGAGCAGTACTTC,CASRVRTYEQYF
NA,NA,TRBV7-6,TRBJ2-3,TGTGCCAGCAGCCAGCGGACGGCGAGGGGCACAGATACGCAGTATTTT,CASSQRTARGTDTQYF
NA,NA,TRBV4-1,TRBJ1-3,TGCGCCAGCAGCCCATTGCGGAATGGAAACACCATATATTTT,CASSPLRNGNTIYF
NA,NA,TRBV28,TRBJ2-7,TGTGCCAGCTGGTCCAGGGAGGTGCAGTACTTC,CASWSREVQYF
once,NA,TRBV7-9,TRBJ1-2,TGTGCCAGCAGCTATGGGGGGACGGCTAACTATGGCTACACCTTC,CASSYGGTANYGYTF
NA,NA,TRBV27,TRBJ2-1,TGTGCCAGCAGCTACAGCCAGGTCGGCTACAATGAGCAGTTCTTC,CASSYSQVGYNEQFF
NA,TRBD2,TRBV29-1,TRBJ2-3,TGCAGCGTTTGCCCTAGCGGGGTTTCAGATACGCAGTATTTT,CSVCPSGVSDTQYF
NA,TRBD1,TRBV5-1,TRBJ1-5,TGCGCCAGCAGTCTCTCGGGACAGGGGTTTGAGCCCCAGCATTTT,CASSLSGQGFEPQHF
NA,NA,TRBV7-8,TRBJ2-6,TGTGCCAGCAGCTTAGACAGACAGTACTCTGGGGCCAACGTCCTGACTTTC,CASSLDRQYSGANVLTF
NA,TRBD2,TRBV4-1,TRBJ2-1,TGCGCCAGCAGCCCTTTGGGACTAGCGGGGAATGAGCAGTTCTTC,CASSPLGLAGNEQFF
NA,TRBD2,TRBV5-1,TRBJ2-7,TGCGCCAGCAACCCCCGACCAGCGGGGAGGCGGGCCTCCTACGAGCAGTACTTC,CASNPRPAGRRASYEQYF
few,NA,TRBV2,TRBJ1-1,TGTGCCAGCAGTGTCGGGACATCCCACACTGAAGCTTTCTTT,CASSVGTSHTEAFF
NA,TRBD1,TRBV24-1,TRBJ2-2,TGTGCCACCAGTGATTTGAGGGGGCTGGTGCTGTTTTTT,CATSDLRGLVLFF
NA,NA,TRBV3-1/TRBV3-2,TRBJ1-5,TGTGCCAGCAGCCTTCTAGGGGGCAATCAGCCCCAGCATTTT,CASSLLGGNQPQHF
once,NA,TRBV6-5,TRBJ1-1,TGTGCCAGCAGCTGGACGGGACTTGTCTTT,CASSWTGLVF
NA,TRBD1,TRBV27,TRBJ1-2,TGTGCCAGCAGTTTGAGTCCGGGACAGGGGTTTGGCTACACCTTC,CASSLSPGQGFGYTF
NA,NA,TRBV9,TRBJ1-1,TGTGCCAGCAGCGTAGTCAGGGGTACGAACACTGAAGCTTTCTTT,CASSVVRGTNTEAFF
NA,NA,TRBV3-1/TRBV3-2,TRBJ2-3,TGTGCCAGCAGCTTACAACCGGGACTCCTCACAGATACGCAGTATTTT,CASSLQPGLLTDTQYF
NA,NA,TRBV7-9,TRBJ2-2,TGTGCCAGCAGCCCAGGCGGGCTCACCGGGGAGCTGTTTTTT,CASSPGGLTGELFF
NA,TRBD2,TRBV11-2,TRBJ2-1,TGTGCCAGCAGCCTTCCTCGGACTAGCGGGAACCCCTACAATGAGCAGTTCTTC,CASSLPRTSGNPYNEQFF
NA,TRBD1,TRBV29-1,TRBJ1-2,TGCAGCGTTGAGGAACAGGGGGGTGGCTACACCTTC,CSVEEQGGGYTF
NA,TRBD1,TRBV11-2,TRBJ2-2,TGTGCCAGCAGCTTAGTAAGCAGGGGGCCTGTTCGGGAGCTGTTTTTT,CASSLVSRGPVRELFF
NA,NA,TRBV7-8,TRBJ2-1,TGTGCCAGCAGCTTAGGAGTCGGCGGGCTGAACGAGCAGTTCTTC,CASSLGVGGLNEQFF
NA,NA,TRBV12-3/TRBV12-4,TRBJ2-5,TGTGCCAGCAGTTTACTAGTTGGAGAGACCCAGTACTTC,CASSLLVGETQYF
NA,TRBD2,TRBV11-3,TRBJ2-1,TGTGCCAGCAGCCGAGGACTAGCGGGGGCCAATGAGCAGTTCTTC,CASSRGLAGANEQFF
few,TRBD1,TRBV5-4,TRBJ1-3,TGTGCCAGCAGCTTGCCAGGGGGCGCCGTTGGAAACACCATATATTTT,CASSLPGGAVGNTIYF
once,NA,TRBV7-3,TRBJ2-2,TGTGCCAGCAGTCCTAGCGTGAACTCCGGGGAGCTGTTTTTT,CASSPSVNSGELFF
NA,NA,TRBV19,TRBJ2-2,TGTGCCAGTAGTATCGGGGTTGACTCACGGGGCACCGGGGAGCTGTTTTTT,CASSIGVDSRGTGELFF
NA,TRBD2,TRBV6-6,TRBJ2-1,TGTGCCAGCAGTCAGAGTAGCGGGGGGACCACCCTGAATGAGCAGTTCTTC,CASSQSSGGTTLNEQFF
NA,NA,TRBV12-3/TRBV12-4,TRBJ2-1,TGTGCCAGCAGTTCTAGGAACTTCAATGAGCAGTTCTTC,CASSSRNFNEQFF
NA,NA,TRBV7-3,TRBJ2-1,TGTGCCAGCAGCTCGTCCGGGACAGAGCAGTTCTTC,CASSSSGTEQFF
NA,TRBD1,TRBV5-5,TRBJ1-2,TGTGCCAGCAGCTTTGGGGACAGGGGGACACTGGGTGGCTACACCTTC,CASSFGDRGTLGGYTF
NA,TRBD2,TRBV3-1/TRBV3-2,TRBJ2-5,TGTGCCAGCAGCCAAGGGGGGGGGCAAGAGACCCAGTACTTC,CASSQGGGQETQYF
NA,TRBD2,TRBV29-1,TRBJ2-1,TGCAGCGTTTGGACTAGCGGTAGCAATGAGCAGTTCTTC,CSVWTSGSNEQFF
NA,NA,TRBV9,TRBJ1-1,TGTGCCAGCAGCGGTGCGGGGGGGACTGAAGCTTTCTTT,CASSGAGGTEAFF
once,NA,TRBV18,TRBJ2-7,TGTGCCAGCTCACCAACGGGGGACTCGTATTACGAGCAGTACTTC,CASSPTGDSYYEQYF
NA,TRBD1,TRBV2,TRBJ1-6,TGTGCCAGCACCGATGACAGGGGGAATTCACCCCTCCACTTT,CASTDDRGNSPLHF
NA,NA,TRBV5-4,TRBJ1-1,TGTGCCAGCAGACCCGAGCCAACGAACACTGAAGCTTTCTTT,CASRPEPTNTEAFF
NA,TRBD2,TRBV4-2,TRBJ2-3,TGTGCCAGCAGCGTAGGCGGGAGAGAGGCAGATACGCAGTATTTT,CASSVGGREADTQYF
NA,NA,TRBV12-3/TRBV12-4,TRBJ1-4,TGTGCCAGCAGTTCCGGGGAAAAACTGTTTTTT,CASSSGEKLFF
NA,TRBD2,TRBV9,TRBJ2-7,TGTGCCAGCAGCCCCGGGCTAGCGGGGGTTGGGTACGAGCAGTACTTC,CASSPGLAGVGYEQYF
NA,NA,TRBV2,TRBJ1-3,TGTGCCAGCTCCCTTATCCAGGGGTTCGCTGGAAACACCATATATTTT,CASSLIQGFAGNTIYF
NA,NA,TRBV5-5,TRBJ1-4,TGTGCCAGCAGCTTGGGGCCACGTGCAACTAATGAAAAACTGTTTTTT,CASSLGPRATNEKLFF
NA,TRBD1,TRBV19,TRBJ1-2,TGTGCCAGTACTGGCAGGGGGCTCGGCTACACCTTC,CASTGRGLGYTF